Listed below are T cell receptor beta chains from one sample, sequenced in a study of blood T cells in healthy people across ages. One entry per CDR3 protein, called by TCRdb with MiXCR from the 5' RACE reads. Of 1.4 million to 1.5 million distinct CDR3 sequences listed, approximately 38% are singletons. Sequenced: blood. These receptors all come from a woman younger than 30 in good health. CDR3s include the opening cysteine and the closing phenylalanine or tryptophan. D genes are given only for firm matches. Only part of the rows carry a size: once, few, many, or a class if the clone is expanded.

V,D,size,J,DNA,CDR3
TRBV27,-,-,TRBJ2-7,TGCGCCAGCAACGCACAGGGTTTCGCGCAGTACTTC,CASNAQGFAQYF
TRBV4-3,-,-,TRBJ1-1,TGCGCCAGCAGCCAAAACACAGGGTTCCGTGGCACTGAAGCTTTCTTT,CASSQNTGFRGTEAFF
TRBV20-1,TRBD1,-,TRBJ2-7,TGCAGTGCTATGACAGGGTACTACGAGCAGTACTTC,CSAMTGYYEQYF
TRBV10-3,TRBD2,few,TRBJ2-1,TGTGCCATCACCGGGGGGGGACTATACAATGAGCAGTTCTTC,CAITGGGLYNEQFF
TRBV20-1,-,few,TRBJ2-7,TGCAGTGCTAGAGATCTTTTTCAGGGACTTGGTGGGTACGAGCAGTACTTC,CSARDLFQGLGGYEQYF
TRBV10-3,-,once,TRBJ2-1,TGTGCCATCAGTGAGGGATCAGCGGACATCCAAGAGACCCAGTTCTTC,CAISEGSADIQETQFF
TRBV3-1,TRBD2,-,TRBJ2-5,TGTGCCAGCAGCCATGGCTGGCGGGAGGAAGAGACCCAGTACTTC,CASSHGWREEETQYF
TRBV18,-,-,TRBJ2-7,TGTGCCAGCTCACCAGTGGGGGCACCGCGGTACTTC,CASSPVGAPRYF
TRBV10-3,-,few,TRBJ2-5,TGTGCCATAATGGCGGAGAATCAAGAGACCCAGTACTTC,CAIMAENQETQYF
TRBV7-9,TRBD1,many,TRBJ1-1,TGTGCCAGCAGCTTAGGACAGGGTCGTACTGAAGCTTTCTTT,CASSLGQGRTEAFF
TRBV2,-,-,TRBJ2-5,TGTGCCAGCACAAGTGAAGAGACCCAGTACTTC,CASTSEETQYF
TRBV5-1,-,-,TRBJ2-1,TGCGCCAGCAGCTTAAGCAGTGCAGGTGGCGGCTACAATGAGCAGTTCTTC,CASSLSSAGGGYNEQFF
TRBV6-1,-,-,TRBJ1-2,TGTGCCAGCAGCCCTAGGGATGCGGCTAACTATGGCTGCACCTTC,CASSPRDAANYGCTF
TRBV10-1,-,-,TRBJ2-5,TGCGCCAGCAGGGAGAGCCCTCGGACCCAGTACTTC,CASRESPRTQYF
TRBV6-1,TRBD2,once,TRBJ2-3,TGTGCCAGCAGTTTAGGACTAGCGGGAGTGAATACGCAGTATTTT,CASSLGLAGVNTQYF
TRBV5-1,-,few,TRBJ2-3,TGCGCCAGCAGCTTGGTTGGGGGCGCAGAAGGAGATACGCAGTATTTT,CASSLVGGAEGDTQYF
TRBV29-1,TRBD1,-,TRBJ1-2,TGCAGCGTTGAAGGGGGGGGACAGGGGATCCGCTACACCTTC,CSVEGGGQGIRYTF
TRBV2,-,-,TRBJ2-1,TGTGCCAGCAGTCCTCAGGGGAGCGCGGAGGGACAGTTCTTC,CASSPQGSAEGQFF
TRBV14,TRBD2,-,TRBJ2-1,TGTGCCAGCAGCCAAGGCTCATGGGGTTCCCTAGCGGGAGACAATGAGCAGTTCTTC,CASSQGSWGSLAGDNEQFF
TRBV6-1,TRBD1,-,TRBJ2-7,TGTGCCAGCAGTGTCGGGACAGGGGCCGGGGGACCCTACGAGCAGTACTTC,CASSVGTGAGGPYEQYF
TRBV27,-,-,TRBJ2-1,TGTGCCAGCAGTTTTAGCGGAGCCTTATACAACGAGCAGTTCTTC,CASSFSGALYNEQFF
TRBV5-1,-,-,TRBJ2-2,TGCGCCAGCAGCTTGGATCGGGGGGCAAAAATCGGGGAGCTGTTTTTT,CASSLDRGAKIGELFF
TRBV4-1,TRBD1,many,TRBJ2-7,TGCGCCAGCAGCCAGCCCGGGACAGTATACGAGCAGTACTTC,CASSQPGTVYEQYF
TRBV27,-,-,TRBJ1-5,TGTGCCAGCAGTTTGGAAGGGTCCGGCAATCAGCCCCAGCATTTT,CASSLEGSGNQPQHF
TRBV7-2,-,many,TRBJ2-1,TGTGCCAGCAGCTCGGTCCGTGGGGCTTGGAATGAGCAGTTCTTC,CASSSVRGAWNEQFF
TRBV29-1,-,-,TRBJ1-1,TGCAGCGTCCTGGTGAACACTGAAGCTTTCTTT,CSVLVNTEAFF
TRBV4-2,-,-,TRBJ2-7,TGTGCCAGCAGTCAAGTTGAGGGGGTGGCGGACGAGCAGTACTTC,CASSQVEGVADEQYF
TRBV7-2,TRBD1,-,TRBJ1-2,TGTGCCAGCAGCTTAGAATTAGTTGGGACAGGGGGCTACACCTTC,CASSLELVGTGGYTF
TRBV20-1,-,-,TRBJ2-4,TGCAGTGCTATGGGATGGGGGCCAGCGGAGCAGTACTTC,CSAMGWGPAEQYF
TRBV3-1,-,-,TRBJ2-4,TGTGCCAGCAGCCAATTGGTTAACAACATTCAGTACTTC,CASSQLVNNIQYF
TRBV29-1,-,-,TRBJ1-1,TGCAGCGTTTCGCAGGATGACGAAGCTTTCTTT,CSVSQDDEAFF
TRBV18,-,-,TRBJ1-2,TGTGCCAGCTCACCAAATGGGGACTATGGCTACACCTTC,CASSPNGDYGYTF
TRBV7-2,TRBD2,few,TRBJ2-5,TGTGCCAGCAGCTTCCCCAAAGAGGCGGCGGGAGGGGAGACCCAGTACTTC,CASSFPKEAAGGETQYF
TRBV12-5,-,-,TRBJ2-1,TGTGCTACCGCTCCCGTGCGGGACAGTTCCGGCGATGAGCAGTTCTTC,CATAPVRDSSGDEQFF
TRBV20-1,-,-,TRBJ1-5,TGCAGTGCTAGCTTATCCAATCAGCCCCAGCATTTT,CSASLSNQPQHF
TRBV28,TRBD2,-,TRBJ2-7,TGTGCCAACAGGTCACTAGCGGGGGCCCCTATTTACGAGCAGTACTTC,CANRSLAGAPIYEQYF
TRBV4-1,-,-,TRBJ2-3,TGCGCCAGCAGCCAAGCTGACGGCGGGGCTACAGATACGCAGTATTTT,CASSQADGGATDTQYF
TRBV10-1,TRBD1,-,TRBJ1-1,TGCGCCAGCAGTGCAGCCGGGACAGCTAACACTGAAGCTTTCTTT,CASSAAGTANTEAFF
TRBV29-1,TRBD1,-,TRBJ2-1,TGCAGCGGGACAGGGGTAAGCTCCTACAATGAGCAGTTCTTC,CSGTGVSSYNEQFF
TRBV6-5,-,-,TRBJ2-1,TGTGCCAGCAGTATCAGCACCGGTCGGAATGAGCAGTTCTTC,CASSISTGRNEQFF
TRBV9,TRBD1,once,TRBJ2-7,TGTGCCAGCAGCGTAGGTCCCGGGACAGAGACCTACGAGCAGTACTTC,CASSVGPGTETYEQYF
TRBV2,-,few,TRBJ1-6,TGTGCCAGCAGTGATTCCCAGGAGTATTCACCCCTCCACTTT,CASSDSQEYSPLHF
TRBV6-2/TRBV6-3,TRBD2,many,TRBJ2-3,TGTGCCAGCACACTAGCGGGGACAGATACGCAGTATTTT,CASTLAGTDTQYF
TRBV3-1,-,-,TRBJ1-1,TGTGCCAGCAGCCAAGTCGGCACAGGCGGTGCGGCTTTCTTT,CASSQVGTGGAAFF
TRBV29-1,-,many,TRBJ2-3,TGCAGCGTTGATGGGGGCACAGATACGCAGTATTTT,CSVDGGTDTQYF
TRBV28,-,-,TRBJ2-7,TGTGCCAGCAGTTTACTCCCTCCCGAGGGCGAGCAGTACTTC,CASSLLPPEGEQYF
TRBV5-7,-,-,TRBJ1-1,TGTGCCAGCAGCCATGGCAGGGCGGACACTGAAGCTTTCTTT,CASSHGRADTEAFF
TRBV12-3/TRBV12-4,TRBD1,few,TRBJ2-3,TGTGCCAGCAGTTTATTGGCAGGGGGCGCCTCAGATACGCAGTATTTT,CASSLLAGGASDTQYF
TRBV10-3,TRBD2,few,TRBJ2-1,TGTGCCATCAGTGGGTCGGAACTAGCGGGAGTTGGTGAGCAGTTCTTC,CAISGSELAGVGEQFF
TRBV2,-,few,TRBJ2-1,TGTGCCAGCAGAGCGTCTAGTGGGTCCTACAATGAGCAGTTCTTC,CASRASSGSYNEQFF
TRBV7-2,-,few,TRBJ1-2,TGTGCCAGCAGCTCCGAGGTCGGGGGGCCTGTCTATGGCTACACCTTC,CASSSEVGGPVYGYTF
TRBV20-1,TRBD2,-,TRBJ2-7,TGCAGTGCTAGAGATAGCGGGAGGCCCTCTTTCAATGAGCAGTACTTC,CSARDSGRPSFNEQYF
TRBV15,-,few,TRBJ2-7,TGTGCCACCAGCAGAGCGGACACTTACGAGCAGTACTTC,CATSRADTYEQYF
TRBV20-1,-,-,TRBJ2-7,TGCAGTGCCGCGCTTACAGGGTCCCAGTACGAGCAGTACTTC,CSAALTGSQYEQYF
TRBV20-1,-,few,TRBJ2-3,TGCAGTGGCTTCGAGGATACGCAGTATTTT,CSGFEDTQYF
TRBV5-5,TRBD1,once,TRBJ2-5,TGTGCCAGCAGCGGGGACAGGGATGGAGAGACCCAGTACTTC,CASSGDRDGETQYF